Listed here is a single T cell receptor beta chain. The repertoire was sequenced with immunoSEQ multiplex PCR; TCRdb's copy has only in-frame clones and lacks some. The sample lists approximately 28,000 clones; 83% were seen once. The data stem from a study of sequential checkpoint blockade in melanoma. Study-wide background: First-line arms were nivolumab then ipilimumab, or the reverse, randomized 1:1. Each arm's sequence ended with maintenance nivolumab.

This sample's treatment: randomized to nivolumab then ipilimumab (arm A) or the reverse (arm B). None of the patients previously received DNA-damaging chemotherapy. Sorted cells were live CD3+CD8+, lacking CD19 and CD56, from PBMCs. The CDR3 is 15 residues long. Trimming removed 0 bases at V and 2 bases at J, with 11 bases between. Germline lookup yields CDR1 SEHNR and CDR2 FQNEAQ (reference sequence). The TCR originated in a human donor with melanoma. The chain carries TRBV7-9 and TRBJ2-7; weak D call: TRBD1 (6 bases). This specimen consisted of CD8+ T cells sorted from blood (inferred from file names), obtained from a patient given nivolumab and ipilimumab in sequence. The CDR3 nucleotides read TGTGCCAGCAGCTTAGCGGGGGCCCCTCCCTACGAGCAGTACTTC. It codes for CASSLAGAPPYEQYF.